A selection of T cell receptor beta chains follows, all from one sample in a study of T cell repertoires in cytomegalovirus infection. Their recognized antigens are unknown. MiXCR was run by TCRdb on the reads, yielding one entry per CDR3 protein. The sample shows a few hundred thousand distinct CDR3 sequences, about 39% of them seen only once. This material consisted of cultured PBMCs, taken from culture after CMV antigen stimulation. These TCRs come from a human donor in good health (CMV status not recorded). Some clones in this sample may be carry-over from other donors' samples. CDR3s include the opening cysteine and the closing phenylalanine or tryptophan. Each record gives: CDR3 DNA, CDR3 protein, CDR3 length, J gene, clone size, V gene, D gene. A D gene is named only where the DNA matches it firmly. For some rows the clone size is stated as once, few or many, or as a class when expanded; others skip it.

TGTGCCAGCAGCAGACAGGGGATCTACGAGCAGTACTTC	CASSRQGIYEQYF	13	TRBJ2-7	few	TRBV6-2/TRBV6-3	TRBD1
TGTGCCAGCAGCCATGGGGACAGCAAGAATGAAAAACTGTTTTTT	CASSHGDSKNEKLFF	15	TRBJ1-4	few	TRBV7-9	TRBD1
TGTGCCAGCAGTTCAGCGGGAAAGGACAATGAGCAGTTCTTC	CASSSAGKDNEQFF	14	TRBJ2-1	-	TRBV6-6	TRBD2
TGCGCCAGCAGCCAAGATCCGGGGGAGTTCGATACGCAGTATTTT	CASSQDPGEFDTQYF	15	TRBJ2-3	few	TRBV4-1	-
TGTGCCAGCAGTGAAGGCCTGAAACCCACAGATACGCAGTATTTT	CASSEGLKPTDTQYF	15	TRBJ2-3	-	TRBV2	-
TGTGCCAGCAGCTTTGGACAGGTTAATTCACCCCTCCACTTT	CASSFGQVNSPLHF	14	TRBJ1-6	few	TRBV12-3/TRBV12-4	TRBD1
TGTGCCAGTGGGGGGCAGGGAGGACAGCCCCAGCATTTT	CASGGQGGQPQHF	13	TRBJ1-5	few	TRBV19	-
TGTGCCAGCAGGGACAGGACCCTAGGGGAAAAACTGTTTTTT	CASRDRTLGEKLFF	14	TRBJ1-4	-	TRBV7-4	TRBD1
TGTGCCGGGGGGGGGGGGGTGAACGATACGCAGTATTTT	CAGGGGVNDTQYF	13	TRBJ2-3	-	TRBV6-1	TRBD2
TGTGCCAGCAGTGAACCCTGGCGTTCGGACACCATATATTTT	CASSEPWRSDTIYF	14	TRBJ1-3	once	TRBV6-1	-
TGTGCCAGCAGTTATATGACTAGCGGACAAGAGACCCAGTACTTC	CASSYMTSGQETQYF	15	TRBJ2-5	-	TRBV6-2/TRBV6-3	TRBD2
TGCGCCAGCAGCCCGGACCAGGGTAGGTACACTGAAGCTTTCTTT	CASSPDQGRYTEAFF	15	TRBJ1-1	-	TRBV4-1	-
TGTGCCACCAGCAGAGGGCGCAGAGGGGATCGGGCCCAGTACTTC	CATSRGRRGDRAQYF	15	TRBJ2-5	-	TRBV15	-
TGCAGTGCTGTCGACAGGGTCTACGAGCAGTACTTC	CSAVDRVYEQYF	12	TRBJ2-7	-	TRBV20-1	TRBD1
TGTGCCAGCAGTAGAGGATATGCGATGGATTCACCCCTCCACTTT	CASSRGYAMDSPLHF	15	TRBJ1-6	few	TRBV12-3/TRBV12-4	-
TGCAGTGCCGCGACCCGGGAACGTTGGGCCCTCCACTTT	CSAATRERWALHF	13	TRBJ1-6	-	TRBV20-1	-
TGTGCCAGCAGCGACGGAGGAGGCACCGGGGAGCTGTTTTTT	CASSDGGGTGELFF	14	TRBJ2-2	-	TRBV5-4	-
TGTGCCAGCAGCCAAGAGCCCCTAGCGGGGCTCTACGAGGAGTACTTC	CASSQEPLAGLYEEYF	16	TRBJ2-7	-	TRBV4-2	TRBD2
TGTGCCAGCAGCTTAGGCAGGTCAACCTTCTACAATGAGCAGTTCTTC	CASSLGRSTFYNEQFF	16	TRBJ2-1	few	TRBV5-4	-
TGTGCTAGCCACAGGCCGGCCCCCCGGGGCAATCAGCCCCAGCATTTT	CASHRPAPRGNQPQHF	16	TRBJ1-5	few	TRBV12-5	-
TGTGCCAGTAGTCCCCGGGGAGGGGGTGGCAATCAGCCCCAGCATTTT	CASSPRGGGGNQPQHF	16	TRBJ1-5	few	TRBV19	-
TGTGCCAGCAGCCCGACCGGGCTCAGGAACACTGAAGCTTTCTTT	CASSPTGLRNTEAFF	15	TRBJ1-1	few	TRBV7-2	-
TGTGCCAGCAGTCACCAGCGGGGGCGAGGCACAGATACGCAGTATTTT	CASSHQRGRGTDTQYF	16	TRBJ2-3	-	TRBV12-3/TRBV12-4	TRBD2
TGTGCCAGCAGCTCATGGGAGGAAAGCGCCTACGAGCAGTACTTC	CASSSWEESAYEQYF	15	TRBJ2-7	-	TRBV11-2	-
TGTGCCAGCAGACCGGGACTAGCGGGTCTCGGTGCCCAGTACTTC	CASRPGLAGLGAQYF	15	TRBJ2-5	few	TRBV7-8	TRBD2
TGTGCCAGCAGCTTATCTCGAGAGACCCAGTACTTC	CASSLSRETQYF	12	TRBJ2-5	many	TRBV7-2	-
TGTGCCAGCAGCCCAATCCGGTCCAACGAGCAGTACTTC	CASSPIRSNEQYF	13	TRBJ2-7	-	TRBV11-2	-
TGTGCCAGCAGTTATCAGGGGGATATAGGTGAAAAACTGTTTTTT	CASSYQGDIGEKLFF	15	TRBJ1-4	few	TRBV6-1	TRBD1
TGTGCCAGCAGCTTACTCCCCGCGGCAGGAGGGCTGCACATTCAGTACTTC	CASSLLPAAGGLHIQYF	17	TRBJ2-4	few	TRBV7-6	-
TGTGCCAGCAGCTCGGGACTAGCGGGGGGGCGTGAGCAGTTCTTC	CASSSGLAGGREQFF	15	TRBJ2-1	-	TRBV5-6	TRBD2
TGTGCCAGCAGCCTAGCGGGAGGGAGGTACAATGAGCAGTTCTTC	CASSLAGGRYNEQFF	15	TRBJ2-1	few	TRBV6-2/TRBV6-3	TRBD2
TGTGCCAGCAGTCTAGGGGGGACAGGGGACTACGAGCAGTACTTC	CASSLGGTGDYEQYF	15	TRBJ2-7	-	TRBV7-2	TRBD1
TGTGCCACCAGCAGAGTTCCAAGGTACAATGAGCAGTTCTTC	CATSRVPRYNEQFF	14	TRBJ2-1	few	TRBV15	-
TGTGCCAGCAGCATCCTCCCCCGGGACAGCCACCCCTACGAGCAGTACTTC	CASSILPRDSHPYEQYF	17	TRBJ2-7	-	TRBV7-6	TRBD1
TGTGCCAGCAGTTTAGTGGACAGGGGAGGCTACACCTTC	CASSLVDRGGYTF	13	TRBJ1-2	-	TRBV12-3/TRBV12-4	TRBD1
TGTGCCAGAAGCTTGATGGTTTCCACTAGCGGGACTCTTCCTATGGGTGAGCAGTTCTTC	CARSLMVSTSGTLPMGEQFF	20	TRBJ2-1	-	TRBV5-3	TRBD2
TGTGCCAGCACCGACTATCCCGATACGCAGTATTTT	CASTDYPDTQYF	12	TRBJ2-3	-	TRBV28	-
TGTGCCACCACAGCAGAGATAGTAGAGTATGGCTACACCTTC	CATTAEIVEYGYTF	14	TRBJ1-2	few	TRBV15	-
TGTGCCAGTAGTACTCAGGGGAGTGGGAGTCAGCCCCAGCATTTT	CASSTQGSGSQPQHF	15	TRBJ1-5	few	TRBV19	-
TGTGCCAGCAGTTTAACGGTGCTCATTCAGTACTTC	CASSLTVLIQYF	12	TRBJ2-4	-	TRBV12-3/TRBV12-4	-
TGTGCCAGCGCGGCTAGCGGGGGGGCGAATACGCAGTATTTT	CASAASGGANTQYF	14	TRBJ2-3	-	TRBV7-9	TRBD2
TGTGCCAGCAGTAAGTTCTATGGCTACACCTTC	CASSKFYGYTF	11	TRBJ1-2	once	TRBV6-2/TRBV6-3	-
TGTGCCAGCAGCTTGGGGGGGGACAGCACCCGTGGCTACACCTTC	CASSLGGDSTRGYTF	15	TRBJ1-2	-	TRBV5-4	TRBD1
TGTGCCAGCAGCTTAGTAGGTGGGCAGCGGGACGAGCAGTACTTC	CASSLVGGQRDEQYF	15	TRBJ2-7	few	TRBV7-2	-
TGCGCCAGCAGCCAAGATCGAGGGTTCTCGGGGGTGGGCCAAGAGACCCAGTACTTC	CASSQDRGFSGVGQETQYF	19	TRBJ2-5	few	TRBV4-3	-
TGTGCCAGCAGCTCTCCGGACAGAATCACTTTCTTT	CASSSPDRITFF	12	TRBJ1-1	-	TRBV7-2	-
TGCAGTGCTAGTGGGACTATCTACAATGAGCAGTTCTTC	CSASGTIYNEQFF	13	TRBJ2-1	few	TRBV20-1	TRBD2
TGTGCCAGCAGCTTTACTAGCGGGGGGGGGAAAGAGACCCAGTACTTC	CASSFTSGGGKETQYF	16	TRBJ2-5	-	TRBV5-4	TRBD2
TGTGCCAGCAGCTTAATCCCCCCAAGCTCCGCCGGGGAGCTGTTTTTT	CASSLIPPSSAGELFF	16	TRBJ2-2	-	TRBV11-2	-
TGTGCCAGCTCATCTTCGGGGACAGAATATCAGCCCCAGCATTTT	CASSSSGTEYQPQHF	15	TRBJ1-5	-	TRBV18	TRBD1
TGTGCCAGCAGCTTATGGAAACCAGGTTGGGTTAATCAGCCCCAGCATTTT	CASSLWKPGWVNQPQHF	17	TRBJ1-5	-	TRBV7-8	-
TGCACTGCTGCCCTGTCAGGGTACGAGACCCAGTACTTC	CTAALSGYETQYF	13	TRBJ2-5	few	TRBV20-1	-
TGCGCCAGCAGCACGGGACAGGGCGACAATCAGCCCCAGCATTTT	CASSTGQGDNQPQHF	15	TRBJ1-5	-	TRBV5-1	TRBD1
TGTGCCAGCAGCCCCCGGGCCCTTGGGGAGCAGTACTTC	CASSPRALGEQYF	13	TRBJ2-7	-	TRBV7-9	-
TGTGCCAGCAGGCTAGCGGGAGGGGAGCCCTACGAGCAGTACTTC	CASRLAGGEPYEQYF	15	TRBJ2-7	-	TRBV7-9	TRBD2
TGTGCCAGCAGCACAGGACTACGAGGAGTTGACGAGCAGTACTTC	CASSTGLRGVDEQYF	15	TRBJ2-7	-	TRBV7-2	-
TGTGCCAGCAGCGCCGACAGAAGCTCAGGCTATGGCTACACCTTC	CASSADRSSGYGYTF	15	TRBJ1-2	few	TRBV7-2	-
TGTGCCAGCAGTTACCGGGACAGGGTAAATGAAAAACTGTTTTTT	CASSYRDRVNEKLFF	15	TRBJ1-4	few	TRBV6-6	TRBD1
TGTGCCAGCAGTTTGGTAGACTACGAGCAGTACTTC	CASSLVDYEQYF	12	TRBJ2-7	few	TRBV6-2/TRBV6-3	-